The 12 T cell receptor beta chains below all came from one sample that was sequenced in a study of regulatory T cells in long-lasting Graves disease. Time point specified: newly diagnosed GD, antithyroid drugs for less than 3 months. The TCR library was prepared using RNA isolated from PBMCs. Researchers made TCR beta libraries by using iRepertoire HTBI primers and running Arm-PCR on CDR3 regions. A single record per CDR3 protein comes from TCRdb applying MiXCR to the multiplex PCR reads. The top ten clones hold about 25% of a sample with hundreds of thousands of distinct CDR3 sequences, roughly 15% of them seen once. Separately, the same data were catalogued under a study of T cells in Graves' hyperthyroidism and ophthalmopathy.

Sequenced here: peripheral blood mononuclear cells (PBMCs), sampled at new diagnosis, from a patient treated with antithyroid drugs. The receptors shown here come from a woman aged 35-65 years with Graves disease.

This clonotype has only a few counts. The V gene is TRBV5-1, the J gene TRBJ1-5; 11 bases fit TRBD1. Looked up from germline, CDR1 is SGHRS and CDR2 is YFSETQ. The CDR3 runs 18 residues. Losses at the gene ends were 4 bases for V and 2 bases for J; bases not matched to a gene: 11. The CDR3 nucleotides read TGCGCCAGCAGCCCAGGACAGGGGGCGGTCAGCGGCAATCAGCCCCAGCATTTT. Translated, it gives CASSPGQGAVSGNQPQHF.

This clonotype was picked up many times. This rearrangement joins TRBV5-1 to TRBJ1-2, with a possible D match to TRBD1 (5 bases). There are 12 residues in the CDR3. Germline CDR1 reads SGHRS; CDR2 reads YFSETQ. The V and J ends lost 2 bases and 6 bases respectively, with 8 bases between them. The CDR3 bases are TGCGCCAGCAGCTTCCAGGGCGATGGCTACACCTTC. This translates into CASSFQGDGYTF.

This clonotype was observed a handful of times. The chain uses TRBV3-1 and TRBJ1-1; a possible D gene is TRBD1 (6 bases). CDR3 length: 12 amino acids. Germline V gene lookup returns CDR1 LGHDT and CDR2 YNNKEL (reference sequence). The V end lost 2 bases, the J end lost 10 bases, and 11 bases lay between the germline ends. The DNA for the CDR3 is TGTGCCAGCAGCCAAACAGGGATGTCAGCTTTCTTT. This sequence encodes CASSQTGMSAFF.

V is TRBV6-2 or TRBV6-3 and J is TRBJ2-1; D possibly matches TRBD1 or TRBD2 (5 bases each). The V end lost 5 bases, the J end lost 6 bases, and 17 bases lay between the germline ends. The germline V gene has CDR1 MNHEY and CDR2 SVGEGT. The CDR3 runs to 15 residues. The CDR3, as DNA: TGTGCCAGCAGTGAAGCTACCTGGGACGGCAATGAGCAGTTCTTC. Encoded protein: CASSEATWDGNEQFF.

Ten or more counts support this clonotype. The chain carries TRBV20-1 and TRBJ2-7, with 9 bases aligning to TRBD1. Trimming took 6 bases from V and 3 from J; bases not matched to a gene: 9. CDR1 is DFQATT and CDR2 is SNEGSKA in the germline V gene (reference sequence). There are 14 residues in the CDR3. In DNA, the CDR3 is TGCAGTGCGAGCGAGGAGGACAGGGGCTACGAGCAGTACTTC. It is translated as CSASEEDRGYEQYF.

This clonotype showed up many times. The rearrangement links TRBV15 to TRBJ2-3, with 9 nucleotides matching TRBD2. The CDR3 has 15 residues. CDR1 is LNHNV and CDR2 is YYDKDF in the germline V gene (reference sequence). With V trimmed by 0 bases and J by 8 bases, 6 bases remained unmatched. CDR3 nucleotide sequence: TGTGCCACCAGCAGAGATCTGGCGGGGGGGCGTACGCAGTATTTT. Encoded protein: CATSRDLAGGRTQYF. The entire variable domain, with the rest obtained from reference TRBV15 and TRBJ2-3, is as follows: DAMVIQNPRYQVTQFGKPVTLSCSQTLNHNVMYWYQQKSSQAPKLLFHYYDKDFNNEADTPDNFQSRRPNTSFCFLDIRSPGLGDTAMYLCATSRDLAGGRTQYFGPGTRLTVL.

This clonotype was counted a few times. The chain links TRBV6-1 to TRBJ1-6; the D gene is possibly TRBD1 (6 bases). Per the germline V gene, CDR1 is MNHNS and CDR2 is SASEGT. The CDR3 runs 14 residues. Between the trimmed V and J ends, which lost 8 bases and 9 bases, there was a span of 17 bases. The CDR3 protein is CASQHTSDSSPLHF. Here the CDR3 DNA reads TGTGCCAGCCAACATACTTCGGACAGTTCACCCCTCCACTTT.

This clonotype has more than one count but fewer than ten. J is TRBJ1-2 and V is TRBV2; 8 bases map to TRBD1. Germline V gene sequence: CDR1 SNHLY, CDR2 FYNNEI. Losses at the gene ends were 3 bases for V and 4 bases for J; bases not matched to a gene: 4. The CDR3 consists of 14 residues. CDR3 in DNA: TGTGCCAGCAGTGAGCAGGGGGCCGGCTATGGCTACACCTTC. It specifies CASSEQGAGYGYTF.

This clonotype was found many times. The V gene is TRBV2, the J gene TRBJ2-1; D is ambiguous. Trimming cost V 7 bases and J 7 bases, with 11 bases left between them. This CDR3 has 12 residues. CDR1 is SNHLY, CDR2 FYNNEI, per germline. CDR3 in amino acids: CASNRVVNEQFF. In nucleotides, the CDR3 is TGTGCCAGCAACCGGGTTGTGAATGAGCAGTTCTTC.

There are many counts of this clonotype. J is TRBJ1-6 and V is TRBV11-2; D gene unclear. This CDR3 comprises 16 residues. The germline V gene has CDR1 SGHAT and CDR2 FQNNGV. Deletions cut 3 bases from V and 6 bases from J, with 15 bases between. The CDR3 coding sequence is TGTGCCAGCAGCTTGGGGAAGGCGGTGCGTAATTCACCCCTCCACTTT. Its translation is CASSLGKAVRNSPLHF.

This rearrangement joins TRBV7-2 to TRBJ1-1; D is uncertain. This CDR3 comprises 15 residues. The V gene's germline CDR1 is SGHTA and CDR2 FQGNSA. Trimming stripped 4 bases from V and 1 base from J, with 13 bases between. The CDR3 nucleotides read TGTGCCAGCAGCTCCCCCCGGGGAGGGAACACTGAAGCTTTCTTT. Protein product: CASSSPRGGNTEAFF.

V gene TRBV20-1 combines with J gene TRBJ1-3; 12 nucleotides match TRBD1. The CDR3 loop spans 16 amino acids. V trimming: 0 bases; J trimming: 6 bases; junction bases outside the gene matches: 6. Per germline, CDR1 DFQATT and CDR2 SNEGSKA (reference sequence). The DNA for the CDR3 is TGCAGTGCTAGAGATGTGGGACAGGGGGCGGTAAACACCATATATTTT. Its protein product is CSARDVGQGAVNTIYF.